This TCR beta chain was sequenced in a study of shared clonotypes between healthy human individuals. Turning to the study itself: Serving as donors were a couple of women and three men, whose ages spanned 18 to 49.

Measured with immunoSEQ multiplex PCR; TCRdb has only the in-frame clones, and not every one. The sample gives about 1,500,000 clones, roughly 96% of which show up once; over 1% is in the top ten. The donors, healthy adults who were HIV-negative, had experienced no recent acute infections or vaccinations. This TCR was sampled from a man aged 30 to 45 in good health. Specimen: naive CD4+ T cells sorted from blood. The subset: CD45RA+ positively selected.

DNA for the CDR3: TGTGCCAGCAGCTTATTGTGGGACACTACCTACAATGAGCAGTTCTTC. Encoded protein: CASSLLWDTTYNEQFF. This sequence joins TRBV11-2 and TRBJ2-1; tentative D call: TRBD1 (6 bases). CDR3 size: 16 residues. Between the trimmed V and J ends, which lost 2 bases and 2 bases, there was a span of 13 bases. The germline gives CDR1 SGHAT, CDR2 FQNNGV.